The clone carrying this T cell receptor (beta chain) was observed at least ten times. The sample comes from a study of breast tumors, draining lymph nodes, adjacent tissues. Each CDR3 protein is one row after TCRdb ran MiXCR on the multiplex PCR reads. Here the sample spans 80,000 to 130,000 distinct CDR3 sequences, 20% to 25% being singletons. With 0 bases removed from V and 2 bases from J, the gap between germline ends came to 8 bases. The CDR3 has 14 residues. Germline loops: CDR1 SGHRS, CDR2 YFSETQ. The lymph nodes were axillary draining lymph nodes from breast cancer patients. Sequencing used axillary lymph node tissue. The source of this sequence is a female donor with breast cancer. Some clones in this sample may be carry-over from other donors' samples. The chain recombines TRBV5-1 with TRBJ1-2, with D hard to call. CDR3 protein: CASSLVAGNYGYTF. The DNA of the CDR3 is TGCGCCAGCAGCTTGGTTGCTGGGAACTATGGCTACACCTTC.